The rows below give T cell receptor beta chains drawn from one sample of a study of T cells in Graves' hyperthyroidism and ophthalmopathy. TCRdb ran MiXCR on the multiplex PCR reads and lists one entry per CDR3 protein. The top ten clones hold approximately 8% of a sample with 600,000 to 900,000 distinct CDR3 sequences, around 15% of them seen once. What was sequenced was blood. All receptors derive from a man aged 18 to 30 with Graves' hyperthyroidism. Each CDR3 is given with its conserved first and last residue. The D gene is left open where the match is weak. Clone sizes are given selectively: once, few, many, or a class where the clone is expanded.

j_gene: TRBJ2-3; abundance: many; d_gene: -; v_gene: TRBV29-1; CDR3aa: CSVPSGISTDTQYF; CDR3nt: TGCAGCGTTCCCTCCGGAATTAGCACAGATACGCAGTATTTT
j_gene: TRBJ1-4; abundance: -; d_gene: -; v_gene: TRBV30; CDR3aa: CAWSPKGYEKLFF; CDR3nt: TGTGCCTGGAGCCCCAAGGGCTATGAAAAACTGTTTTTT
j_gene: TRBJ2-3; abundance: few; d_gene: TRBD2; v_gene: TRBV27; CDR3aa: CASSLSDATSGSTDTQYF; CDR3nt: TGTGCCAGCAGTTTATCGGACGCGACTAGCGGTAGCACAGATACGCAGTATTTT
j_gene: TRBJ2-5; abundance: many; d_gene: TRBD2; v_gene: TRBV28; CDR3aa: CASSLRKRTASGREQETQYF; CDR3nt: TGTGCCAGCAGTTTACGCAAAAGGACGGCTAGCGGGAGGGAACAAGAGACCCAGTACTTC
j_gene: TRBJ2-7; abundance: -; d_gene: -; v_gene: TRBV4-1; CDR3aa: CASSPRPASSSYEQYF; CDR3nt: TGCGCCAGCAGCCCGCGACCGGCCTCGAGCTCCTACGAGCAGTACTTC
j_gene: TRBJ1-5; abundance: many; d_gene: TRBD1; v_gene: TRBV12-5; CDR3aa: CASGLVPLGQGAQPQHF; CDR3nt: TGTGCTAGTGGTTTGGTACCCTTGGGACAGGGAGCTCAGCCCCAGCATTTT
j_gene: TRBJ1-1; abundance: many; d_gene: -; v_gene: TRBV11-2; CDR3aa: CASSSPRGASEAFF; CDR3nt: TGTGCCAGCAGCTCGCCTAGGGGGGCCTCTGAAGCTTTCTTT
j_gene: TRBJ2-5; abundance: many; d_gene: -; v_gene: TRBV12-3/TRBV12-4; CDR3aa: CASSLGQQETQYF; CDR3nt: TGTGCCAGCAGCTTAGGACAACAAGAGACCCAGTACTTC
j_gene: TRBJ2-3; abundance: -; d_gene: -; v_gene: TRBV6-1; CDR3aa: CASSEPAAASTDTQYF; CDR3nt: TGTGCCAGCAGTGAGCCCGCAGCAGCTAGCACAGATACGCAGTATTTT
j_gene: TRBJ2-1; abundance: many; d_gene: TRBD1; v_gene: TRBV5-1; CDR3aa: CASSGTGGLGEQFF; CDR3nt: TGCGCCAGCAGCGGGACAGGGGGCCTGGGTGAGCAGTTCTTC
j_gene: TRBJ2-1; abundance: few; d_gene: -; v_gene: TRBV7-9; CDR3aa: CASSLGRDAYNEQFF; CDR3nt: TGTGCCAGCAGCTTAGGGCGGGATGCGTACAATGAGCAGTTCTTC
j_gene: TRBJ2-7; abundance: many; d_gene: -; v_gene: TRBV27; CDR3aa: CASSTLGRAYEQYF; CDR3nt: TGTGCCAGCAGTACTTTGGGGAGAGCCTACGAGCAGTACTTC
j_gene: TRBJ1-5; abundance: many; d_gene: -; v_gene: TRBV27; CDR3aa: CASSLRPGTANQPQHF; CDR3nt: TGTGCCAGCAGTCTCCGCCCCGGGACTGCCAATCAGCCCCAGCATTTT
j_gene: TRBJ2-1; abundance: many; d_gene: -; v_gene: TRBV2; CDR3aa: CASSSLFFEQFF; CDR3nt: TGTGCCAGCAGTTCCTTATTCTTTGAGCAGTTCTTC
j_gene: TRBJ1-3; abundance: -; d_gene: -; v_gene: TRBV30; CDR3aa: CAWRGVGSGNTIYF; CDR3nt: TGTGCCTGGAGGGGGGTTGGCTCTGGAAACACCATATATTTT
j_gene: TRBJ2-7; abundance: -; d_gene: TRBD1; v_gene: TRBV7-2; CDR3aa: CASSWTGTGLSEQYF; CDR3nt: TGTGCCAGCAGCTGGACCGGGACAGGGCTTAGCGAGCAGTACTTC
j_gene: TRBJ2-1; abundance: many; d_gene: -; v_gene: TRBV20-1; CDR3aa: CSAPPYNEQFF; CDR3nt: TGCAGTGCCCCTCCGTACAATGAGCAGTTCTTC
j_gene: TRBJ2-3; abundance: -; d_gene: -; v_gene: TRBV10-1; CDR3aa: CASSESLDDTDTQYF; CDR3nt: TGCGCCAGCAGTGAGTCGCTCGACGACACAGATACGCAGTATTTT
j_gene: TRBJ1-5; abundance: -; d_gene: TRBD1; v_gene: TRBV4-1; CDR3aa: CASSQVNRGPYSNQPQHF; CDR3nt: TGCGCCAGCAGCCAAGTCAACAGGGGCCCATATAGCAATCAGCCCCAGCATTTT
j_gene: TRBJ2-1; abundance: -; d_gene: -; v_gene: TRBV13; CDR3aa: CASSLVGDLLLRSYNEQFF; CDR3nt: TGTGCCAGCAGCTTAGTTGGGGATCTCCTTCTCCGGTCCTACAATGAGCAGTTCTTC
j_gene: TRBJ2-5; abundance: -; d_gene: -; v_gene: TRBV27; CDR3aa: CASSQNRDGEETQYF; CDR3nt: TGTGCCAGCAGCCAGAACCGGGACGGCGAAGAGACCCAGTACTTC
j_gene: TRBJ2-6; abundance: -; d_gene: -; v_gene: TRBV20-1; CDR3aa: CSAFTGSGANVLTF; CDR3nt: TGCAGTGCTTTTACAGGGTCTGGGGCCAACGTCCTGACTTTC
j_gene: TRBJ1-5; abundance: -; d_gene: -; v_gene: TRBV2; CDR3aa: CASSRYRENQPQHF; CDR3nt: TGTGCCAGCAGTCGGTACAGGGAAAATCAGCCCCAGCATTTT
j_gene: TRBJ2-6; abundance: few; d_gene: -; v_gene: TRBV7-9; CDR3aa: CASSPLILSGADVLTF; CDR3nt: TGTGCCAGCAGTCCATTGATCCTTTCTGGGGCCGACGTCCTGACTTTC
j_gene: TRBJ2-7; abundance: many; d_gene: TRBD2; v_gene: TRBV28; CDR3aa: CASSPSGTSAYEQYF; CDR3nt: TGTGCCAGCAGCCCATCCGGGACTAGCGCCTACGAGCAGTACTTC
j_gene: TRBJ2-4; abundance: -; d_gene: -; v_gene: TRBV3-1; CDR3aa: CASSQGTVKNIQYF; CDR3nt: TGTGCCAGCAGCCAAGGGACAGTGAAAAACATTCAGTACTTC
j_gene: TRBJ2-4; abundance: -; d_gene: -; v_gene: TRBV9; CDR3aa: CASSLSPENIQYF; CDR3nt: TGTGCCAGCTCTCTCAGCCCCGAAAACATTCAGTACTTC
j_gene: TRBJ1-2; abundance: -; d_gene: TRBD1; v_gene: TRBV2; CDR3aa: CASSGARDRSSGYTF; CDR3nt: TGTGCCAGCAGTGGCGCACGGGACAGGAGTAGTGGCTACACCTTC
j_gene: TRBJ2-5; abundance: many; d_gene: TRBD2; v_gene: TRBV6-1; CDR3aa: CASTSGRSETQYF; CDR3nt: TGTGCCAGCACCAGCGGGAGATCGGAGACCCAGTACTTC
j_gene: TRBJ1-4; abundance: few; d_gene: TRBD1; v_gene: TRBV12-3/TRBV12-4; CDR3aa: CASSSDRANEKLFF; CDR3nt: TGTGCCAGCAGCTCCGACAGGGCGAATGAAAAACTGTTTTTT
j_gene: TRBJ2-5; abundance: -; d_gene: -; v_gene: TRBV5-1; CDR3aa: CAGSLWQGLETQYF; CDR3nt: TGCGCCGGCAGCTTGTGGCAGGGGCTGGAGACCCAGTACTTC
j_gene: TRBJ2-1; abundance: few; d_gene: -; v_gene: TRBV4-2; CDR3aa: CASSQEDLSYNEQFF; CDR3nt: TGTGCCAGCAGCCAAGAGGACTTATCATACAATGAGCAGTTCTTC
j_gene: TRBJ2-1; abundance: few; d_gene: -; v_gene: TRBV6-5; CDR3aa: CASSYPPAQGPTMKQFF; CDR3nt: TGTGCCAGCAGTTACCCCCCAGCTCAGGGACCTACAATGAAGCAGTTCTTC
j_gene: TRBJ2-7; abundance: -; d_gene: -; v_gene: TRBV14; CDR3aa: CASSQGDGAPYEQYF; CDR3nt: TGTGCCAGCAGCCAAGGAGACGGAGCCCCCTACGAGCAGTACTTC
j_gene: TRBJ2-1; abundance: -; d_gene: TRBD2; v_gene: TRBV10-1; CDR3aa: CASSGGGTSGTQQFF; CDR3nt: TGCGCCAGCAGCGGAGGGGGGACTAGCGGGACCCAGCAGTTCTTC
j_gene: TRBJ1-5; abundance: few; d_gene: TRBD1; v_gene: TRBV30; CDR3aa: CAWSARDRGARPQHF; CDR3nt: TGTGCCTGGAGTGCCCGGGACAGGGGCGCCCGGCCCCAGCATTTT
j_gene: TRBJ2-5; abundance: many; d_gene: TRBD1; v_gene: TRBV28; CDR3aa: CASSTPGQGETQYF; CDR3nt: TGTGCCAGCAGTACACCGGGACAGGGAGAGACCCAGTACTTC
j_gene: TRBJ2-1; abundance: many; d_gene: -; v_gene: TRBV7-9; CDR3aa: CASSFPTRHQANEQFF; CDR3nt: TGTGCCAGCAGCTTTCCCACTAGGCATCAGGCCAATGAGCAGTTCTTC
j_gene: TRBJ2-7; abundance: many; d_gene: -; v_gene: TRBV27; CDR3aa: CASSLGPSGSNEQYF; CDR3nt: TGTGCCAGCAGTTTGGGCCCCTCCGGATCCAACGAGCAGTACTTC
j_gene: TRBJ2-3; abundance: many; d_gene: -; v_gene: TRBV5-1; CDR3aa: CASSLPGHSTDTQYF; CDR3nt: TGCGCCAGCAGCTTGCCCGGGCATAGCACAGATACGCAGTATTTT
j_gene: TRBJ1-6; abundance: many; d_gene: -; v_gene: TRBV3-1; CDR3aa: CASSLGTEPHYNSPLHF; CDR3nt: TGTGCCAGCAGCCTCGGGACGGAGCCTCACTATAATTCACCCCTCCACTTT
j_gene: TRBJ1-1; abundance: few; d_gene: -; v_gene: TRBV19; CDR3aa: CASSTLGGDTEAFF; CDR3nt: TGTGCCAGTAGTACCCTTGGGGGGGACACTGAAGCTTTCTTT
j_gene: TRBJ2-1; abundance: -; d_gene: TRBD2; v_gene: TRBV6-2/TRBV6-3; CDR3aa: CASSDAGLAGGNEQFF; CDR3nt: TGTGCCAGCAGTGACGCGGGACTAGCGGGAGGGAATGAGCAGTTCTTC
j_gene: TRBJ1-6; abundance: once; d_gene: TRBD1; v_gene: TRBV5-5; CDR3aa: CASSLAFDRGLENSPLHF; CDR3nt: TGCGCCAGCAGCTTGGCCTTTGACAGGGGGCTGGAGAATTCACCCCTCCACTTT
j_gene: TRBJ2-1; abundance: few; d_gene: -; v_gene: TRBV10-3; CDR3aa: CAISENGEQFF; CDR3nt: TGTGCCATCAGTGAAAACGGCGAGCAGTTCTTC
j_gene: TRBJ1-1; abundance: -; d_gene: -; v_gene: TRBV12-3/TRBV12-4; CDR3aa: CASSLAPQGGGTEAFF; CDR3nt: TGTGCCAGCAGTTTAGCGCCCCAGGGAGGGGGCACTGAAGCTTTCTTT
j_gene: TRBJ1-2; abundance: -; d_gene: -; v_gene: TRBV20-1; CDR3aa: CSAGRQDSYTF; CDR3nt: TGCAGTGCTGGACGACAGGACAGCTACACCTTC
j_gene: TRBJ2-5; abundance: few; d_gene: -; v_gene: TRBV12-3/TRBV12-4; CDR3aa: CASRSEYQETQYF; CDR3nt: TGTGCCAGCAGGTCGGAGTACCAAGAGACCCAGTACTTC
j_gene: TRBJ2-1; abundance: -; d_gene: TRBD2; v_gene: TRBV29-1; CDR3aa: CSVRRSGLAGPSSYNEQFF; CDR3nt: TGCAGCGTACGCCGCTCGGGACTAGCGGGACCCAGCTCCTACAATGAGCAGTTCTTC
j_gene: TRBJ2-7; abundance: -; d_gene: TRBD1; v_gene: TRBV6-1; CDR3aa: CASSRTGEIYEQYF; CDR3nt: TGTGCCAGCAGTCGGACAGGGGAGATATACGAGCAGTACTTC
j_gene: TRBJ1-3; abundance: many; d_gene: -; v_gene: TRBV28; CDR3aa: CASSAQGNTIYF; CDR3nt: TGTGCCAGCAGCGCGCAGGGGAACACCATATATTTT
j_gene: TRBJ2-3; abundance: -; d_gene: -; v_gene: TRBV5-5; CDR3aa: CASSLDIFTDTQYF; CDR3nt: TGTGCCAGCAGCTTGGACATTTTCACAGATACGCAGTATTTT
j_gene: TRBJ2-1; abundance: few; d_gene: TRBD1; v_gene: TRBV7-2; CDR3aa: CASSRDRGLFYEQFF; CDR3nt: TGTGCCAGCAGCAGGGACAGGGGTCTTTTCTATGAGCAGTTCTTC
j_gene: TRBJ2-1; abundance: -; d_gene: TRBD1; v_gene: TRBV2; CDR3aa: CASSDGTGGINEQFF; CDR3nt: TGTGCCAGCAGTGATGGCACAGGGGGTATAAATGAGCAGTTCTTC
j_gene: TRBJ2-1; abundance: many; d_gene: TRBD1; v_gene: TRBV6-1; CDR3aa: CASSFRDSSYNEQFF; CDR3nt: TGTGCCAGCAGTTTCCGGGACAGCTCCTACAATGAGCAGTTCTTC
j_gene: TRBJ2-7; abundance: many; d_gene: -; v_gene: TRBV28; CDR3aa: CASSSRQKYEQYF; CDR3nt: TGTGCCAGCAGCTCCAGGCAAAAATACGAGCAGTACTTC
j_gene: TRBJ2-5; abundance: few; d_gene: TRBD2; v_gene: TRBV6-1; CDR3aa: CAIGRGGPETQYF; CDR3nt: TGTGCCATCGGGAGGGGAGGGCCGGAGACCCAGTACTTC
j_gene: TRBJ2-5; abundance: many; d_gene: TRBD2; v_gene: TRBV20-1; CDR3aa: CSAGLAGGPGETQYF; CDR3nt: TGCAGTGCTGGACTAGCGGGAGGGCCCGGGGAGACCCAGTACTTC
j_gene: TRBJ1-6; abundance: many; d_gene: -; v_gene: TRBV12-3/TRBV12-4; CDR3aa: CASSLGSSPLHF; CDR3nt: TGTGCCAGCAGTTTAGGGAGTTCACCCCTCCACTTT